This TCR beta chain derives from a study of brain T cells in children with intractable seizures. As regards this clone: The target antigen is unknown.

Generated by immunoSEQ multiplex PCR, the TCRdb table keeps only in-frame clones and is missing some. The sample contains 340,000 or so clones, over 85% of which appear only once. Trimming left V 3 bases short and J 8 bases short, with 13 bases between. This CDR3 is 14 amino acids long. Germline V gene lookup returns CDR1 MNHEY and CDR2 SMNVEV (reference sequence). Study observations and caveats: Patients' HCMV serostatus was unknown; virus specificity rests on CDR3 similarity alone. Clones missing pre-surgery may reflect undersampling of that blood sample.

Time point of the sample: blood from clinic visit 5 months post-surgery; TSC patient then seizure free. Only cases whose brain tissue showed the highest T cell transcript signatures were sequenced. Before surgery, patients took at least one anti-epileptic drug. The V call is TRBV27, the J call TRBJ1-4; D may be TRBD1 (6 bases). The clonotype comes from a boy in the first two years of life with tuberous sclerosis and intractable seizures. This sample comprised peripheral blood, obtained approximately 5 months after surgery. The CDR3 DNA reads as TGTGCCAGCAGTTTCCAGGGGCTCGGGGAAAAACTGTTTTTT. Residues: CASSFQGLGEKLFF.